These 10 T cell receptor beta chains were all obtained from the same sample, sequenced in a study of cytomegalovirus exposure and HLA in healthy donors. Method: immunoSEQ multiplex PCR; TCRdb's copy keeps in-frame clones and lacks some. The sample has 210,000 or so clones, roughly 88% seen once. Input material: PBMCs. Source of these receptors: a woman between 18 and 29 years old in good health and CMV-seronegative.

The rearrangement links TRBV2 to TRBJ1-4, with a tentative D call TRBD1 (6 bases). The CDR3 contains 14 residues. CDR1 and CDR2 (germline): SNHLY, FYNNEI. V gave up 7 bases and J gave up 5 bases, with 14 bases separating them. CDR3 sequence: CASMSGGLNEKLFF. CDR3 in DNA: TGTGCCAGCATGTCTGGGGGCTTGAATGAAAAACTGTTTTTT.

The rearrangement joins TRBV7-9 to TRBJ2-1; TRBD2 matches 12 bases. This CDR3 comprises 16 residues. After removal of 4 bases from V and 5 bases from J, the junction contained 6 bases not matched to a gene. Germline V CDR1 and CDR2: SEHNR, FQNEAQ (reference sequence). Here the CDR3 reads CASSYLAGGRDNEQFF. The CDR3 DNA follows: TGTGCCAGCAGCTACCTAGCGGGAGGGCGGGACAATGAGCAGTTCTTC. Looking up the rest from reference TRBV7-9 and TRBJ2-1 gives the full variable domain: DTGVSQNPRHKITKRGQNVTFRCDPISEHNRLYWYRQTLGQGPEFLTYFQNEAQLEKSRLLSDRFSAERPKGSFSTLEIQRTEQGDSAMYLCASSYLAGGRDNEQFFGPGTRLTVL.

The chain combines TRBV25-1 with TRBJ2-2; D is undetermined. Germline CDR1 is MGHDK and CDR2 is SYGVNS. This CDR3 has 12 amino acids. V shed 5 bases and J shed 4 bases, with 5 bases lying between them. CDR3 DNA sequence: TGTGCCAGCAGTCCTCCCACCGGGGAGCTGTTTTTT. Translated: CASSPPTGELFF.

The chain joins TRBV11-2 to TRBJ1-2; 9 bases map to TRBD1. J lost 8 bases, V lost 4 bases, and 20 bases had no gene match. The CDR3 contains 18 residues. The V gene's germline CDR1 is SGHAT and CDR2 FQNNGV. CDR3 region: CASSSSQNRDRVFRGYTF. The DNA of the CDR3 is TGTGCCAGCAGCTCGTCACAAAACCGGGACAGGGTCTTTAGGGGCTACACCTTC.

The chain is built from TRBV6-4 and TRBJ2-2, with 11 bases lining up with TRBD2. Losses at the gene ends were 3 bases for V and 5 bases for J; bases not matched to a gene: 2. The CDR3 runs 15 residues. The V gene's germline CDR1 is MRHNA and CDR2 SNTAGT. The CDR3 DNA follows: TGTGCCAGCAGTGAGACTAGCGGGGCGACCGGGGAGCTGTTTTTT. This sequence encodes CASSETSGATGELFF.

The chain couples TRBV6-5 to TRBJ2-7, with D possibly matching TRBD2 (6 bases). The CDR3 consists of 14 residues. CDR1 and CDR2 (germline): MNHEY, SVGAGI. V was cut by 6 bases and J by 2 bases, with 14 bases left in between. CDR3 bases: TGTGCCAGCAGCCGCCGGGACTCCCCCTACGAGCAGTACTTC. Translation gives CASSRRDSPYEQYF.

This sequence joins TRBV28 and TRBJ2-5; the match to TRBD2 covers 9 bases. V trimming: 8 bases; J trimming: 5 bases; junction bases outside the gene matches: 18. The CDR3 contains 17 residues. Germline-derived CDR1 and CDR2 are MDHEN and SYDVKM. Here the CDR3 reads CASADSQFTSGSETQYF. The CDR3 DNA sequence: TGTGCCAGCGCCGATTCTCAATTTACTAGCGGGTCCGAGACCCAGTACTTC.

The V and J genes are TRBV7-2 and TRBJ2-7; 8 nucleotides match TRBD2. The V and J ends lost 5 bases and 1 base, in that order; junction bases with no gene match: 7. Germline CDR1 and CDR2: SGHTA and FQGNSA. This CDR3 contains 15 residues. CDR3: CASSLNPSGSYEQYF. CDR3 DNA sequence: TGTGCCAGCAGCCTAAATCCTAGCGGGTCCTACGAGCAGTACTTC. Looking up the rest from reference TRBV7-2 and TRBJ2-7 gives the full variable domain: GAGVSQSPSNKVTEKGKDVELRCDPISGHTALYWYRQSLGQGLEFLIYFQGNSAPDKSGLPSDRFSAERTGGSVSTLTIQRTQQEDSAVYLCASSLNPSGSYEQYFGPGTRLTVT.

The rearrangement uses TRBV27 and TRBJ1-5; D gene ambiguous. This CDR3 spans 15 amino acids. V was cut by 5 bases and J by 5 bases, with 16 bases left in between. The germline gives CDR1 MNHEY, CDR2 SMNVEV (reference sequence). The CDR3 coding sequence is TGTGCCAGCAGTCCCTTTGACCGGAGGGATCAGCCCCAGCATTTT. This codes for CASSPFDRRDQPQHF.

The chain carries TRBV4-2 and TRBJ2-7, with D possibly matching TRBD1 (5 bases). Looked up from germline, CDR1 is LGHNA and CDR2 is YNFKEQ. The CDR3 has 15 amino acids. The V and J ends lost 3 bases and 0 bases respectively, with 12 bases between them. CDR3 sequence (DNA): TGTGCCAGCAGCCACGACAGCCACTACTCCTACGAGCAGTACTTC. Translation gives CASSHDSHYSYEQYF.